A single sample gave rise to the 7 T cell receptor beta chains below, sequenced in a study of T cell responses to AZD1222 COVID-19 vaccine. Sequencing was performed with immunoSEQ multiplex PCR; in TCRdb, only in-frame clones are kept and a portion is missing. The sample shows 160,000 or so clones, 90% to 95% of them seen only once. The specimen was peripheral blood, collected on day 0 of AZD1222 vaccination. The receptor source for this set is an adult in good health.

The chain joins TRBV10-1 to TRBJ1-1; unclear D gene. V lost 3 bases and J lost 2, with 7 bases in between. The V gene's germline CDR1 is WNHNN and CDR2 SYGVQD (reference sequence). The CDR3 totals 13 residues. In DNA, the CDR3 is TGCGCCAGCAGTGATCCTGGTAACACTGAAGCTTTCTTT. Protein sequence: CASSDPGNTEAFF.

The rearrangement joins TRBV18 to TRBJ2-7, with 8 bases fitting TRBD1. Germline CDR1 is KGHSH and CDR2 is LQKENI. Unmatched junction bases numbered 4, after V lost 3 bases and J lost 6 bases. This CDR3 has 13 amino acids. In DNA, the CDR3 is TGTGCCAGCTCACCTGACAGGGGTGGCGAGCAGTACTTC. Translation gives CASSPDRGGEQYF.

This chain connects TRBV30 to TRBJ1-2; no clear D gene. The V end lost 1 base, the J end lost 4 bases, and 4 bases lay between the germline ends. The CDR3 has 11 residues. Germline V CDR1 and CDR2: GTSNPN, SVGIG (reference sequence). As DNA, the CDR3 is TGTGCCTGGAGTGAAAGCTATGGCTACACCTTC. Amino acids: CAWSESYGYTF.

The chain uses TRBV18 and TRBJ2-2; D possibly corresponds to TRBD1 (5 bases). Deletions cut 2 bases from V and 2 bases from J, with 9 bases between. This CDR3 is 15 amino acids long. Per the germline V gene, CDR1 is KGHSH and CDR2 is LQKENI. The CDR3 DNA is TGTGCCAGCTCACCAGACAGACTTAACACCGGGGAGCTGTTTTTT. Translating gives CASSPDRLNTGELFF. The full variable domain, completed using reference TRBV18 and TRBJ2-2, is NAGVMQNPRHLVRRRGQEARLRCSPMKGHSHVYWYRQLPEEGLKFMVYLQKENIIDESGMPKERFSAEFPKEGPSILRIQQVVRGDSAAYFCASSPDRLNTGELFFGEGSRLTVL.

V is TRBV6-5 and J is TRBJ1-1, with 7 bases that match TRBD1. After removal of 0 bases from V and 1 base from J, the junction contained 2 bases not matched to a gene. This CDR3 is 15 amino acids long. Per germline, CDR1 MNHEY and CDR2 SVGAGI. In DNA, the CDR3 is TGTGCCAGCAGTTACTCGAGGGGGCAGAACACTGAAGCTTTCTTT. Translating gives CASSYSRGQNTEAFF.

This chain connects TRBV4-1 to TRBJ1-5, with D unresolved. The CDR3 extends over 16 amino acids. Germline V gene lookup returns CDR1 MGHRA and CDR2 YSYEKL. V was trimmed by 0 bases and J by 0 bases, leaving 9 bases between them. The CDR3 nucleotides are TGCGCCAGCAGCCAAGAATACGGTTATAGCAATCAGCCCCAGCATTTT. This codes for CASSQEYGYSNQPQHF.

V usage is TRBV15 and J usage is TRBJ1-1; TRBD1 matches at 9 bases. V lost 4 bases and J lost 1; bases outside the gene matches: 1. Germline CDR1 is LNHNV and CDR2 is YYDKDF (reference sequence). The CDR3 has 14 amino acids. CDR3 in DNA: TGTGCCACCAGCAAGGACAGGGGGAACACTGAAGCTTTCTTT. This sequence encodes CATSKDRGNTEAFF.